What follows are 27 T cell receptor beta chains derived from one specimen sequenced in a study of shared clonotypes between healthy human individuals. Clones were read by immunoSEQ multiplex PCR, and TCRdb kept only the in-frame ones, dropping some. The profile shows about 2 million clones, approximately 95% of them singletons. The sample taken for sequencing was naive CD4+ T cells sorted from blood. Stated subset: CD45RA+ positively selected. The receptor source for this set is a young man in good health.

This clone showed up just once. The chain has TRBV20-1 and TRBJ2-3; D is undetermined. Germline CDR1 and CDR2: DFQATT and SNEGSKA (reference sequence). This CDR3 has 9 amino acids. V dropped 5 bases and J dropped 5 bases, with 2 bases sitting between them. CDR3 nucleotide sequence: TGCAGTGCTTTAGATACGCAGTATTTT. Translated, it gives CSALDTQYF.

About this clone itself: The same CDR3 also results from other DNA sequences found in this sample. CDR3 region: CASSLGLAGSYEQYF. CDR3 nucleotide sequence: TGTGCCAGCAGCTTAGGACTAGCGGGCTCCTACGAGCAGTACTTC. This chain uses TRBV5-6 with TRBJ2-7; TRBD2 agrees at 11 bases. The CDR3 totals 15 residues. The V segment lost 2 bases and the J segment 0 bases; nucleotides outside the gene matches: 1. CDR1 and CDR2 from the germline V gene are SGHDT and YYEEEE.

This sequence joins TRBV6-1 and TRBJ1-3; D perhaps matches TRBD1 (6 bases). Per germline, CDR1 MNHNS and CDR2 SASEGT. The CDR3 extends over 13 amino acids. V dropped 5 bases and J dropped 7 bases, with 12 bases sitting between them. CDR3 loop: CASSLRTGNTIYF. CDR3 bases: TGTGCCAGCAGTTTGCGAACAGGGAACACCATATATTTT.

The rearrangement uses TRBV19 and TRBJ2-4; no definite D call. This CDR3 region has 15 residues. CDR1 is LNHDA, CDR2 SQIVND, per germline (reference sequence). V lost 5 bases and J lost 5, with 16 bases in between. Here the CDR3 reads CASSAWAVAQNIQYF. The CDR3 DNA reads TGTGCCAGTAGTGCGTGGGCCGTTGCTCAAAACATTCAGTACTTC. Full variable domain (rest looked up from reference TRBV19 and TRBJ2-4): DGGITQSPKYLFRKEGQNVTLSCEQNLNHDAMYWYRQDPGQGLRLIYYSQIVNDFQKGDIAEGYSVSREKKESFPLTVTSAQKNPTAFYLCASSAWAVAQNIQYFGAGTRLSVL.

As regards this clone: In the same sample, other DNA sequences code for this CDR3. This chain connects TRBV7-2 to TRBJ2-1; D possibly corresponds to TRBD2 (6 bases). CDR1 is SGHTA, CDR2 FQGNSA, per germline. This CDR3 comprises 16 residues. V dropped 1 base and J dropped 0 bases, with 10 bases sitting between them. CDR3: CASSLGLASSYNEQFF. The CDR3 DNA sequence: TGTGCCAGCAGCTTAGGGCTAGCGAGCTCCTACAATGAGCAGTTCTTC.

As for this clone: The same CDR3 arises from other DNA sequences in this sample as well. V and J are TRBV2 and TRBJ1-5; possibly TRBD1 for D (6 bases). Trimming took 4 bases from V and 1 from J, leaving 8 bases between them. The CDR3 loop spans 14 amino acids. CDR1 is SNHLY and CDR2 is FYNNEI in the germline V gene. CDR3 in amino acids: CASSGGTSNQPQHF. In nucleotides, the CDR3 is TGTGCCAGCAGTGGAGGGACAAGCAATCAGCCCCAGCATTTT.

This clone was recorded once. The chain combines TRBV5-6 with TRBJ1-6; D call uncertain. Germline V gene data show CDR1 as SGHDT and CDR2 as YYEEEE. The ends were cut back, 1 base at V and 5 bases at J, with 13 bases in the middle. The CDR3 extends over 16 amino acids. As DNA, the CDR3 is TGTGCCAGCAGCTTGACGTTGGGCAAGGATAATTCACCCCTCCACTTT. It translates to CASSLTLGKDNSPLHF. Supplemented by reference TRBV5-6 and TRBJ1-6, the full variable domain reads DAGVTQSPTHLIKTRGQQVTLRCSPKSGHDTVSWYQQALGQGPQFIFQYYEEEERQRGNFPDRFSGHQFPNYSSELNVNALLLGDSALYLCASSLTLGKDNSPLHFGNGTRLTVT.

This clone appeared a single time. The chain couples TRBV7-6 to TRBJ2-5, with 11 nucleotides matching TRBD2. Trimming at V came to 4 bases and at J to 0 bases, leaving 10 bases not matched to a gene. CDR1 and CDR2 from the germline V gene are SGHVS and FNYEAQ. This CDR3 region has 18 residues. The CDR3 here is CASSSTRLAGRNQETQYF. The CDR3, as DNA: TGTGCCAGCAGCTCAACCCGACTAGCGGGACGCAACCAAGAGACCCAGTACTTC.

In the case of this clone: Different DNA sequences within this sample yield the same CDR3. CDR3 in DNA: TGCGCCAGCAGCCAAGTCGTGGATACGCAGTATTTT. Its protein is CASSQVVDTQYF. The chain has TRBV4-1 and TRBJ2-3; D gene ambiguous. CDR1 MGHRA and CDR2 YSYEKL come from the germline V gene. Trimming removed 1 base at V and 6 bases at J, with 5 bases between. The CDR3 totals 12 residues.

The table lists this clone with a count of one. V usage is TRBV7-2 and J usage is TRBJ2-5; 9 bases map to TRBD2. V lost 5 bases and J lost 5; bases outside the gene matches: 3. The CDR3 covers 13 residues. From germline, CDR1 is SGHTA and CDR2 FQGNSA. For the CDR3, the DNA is TGTGCCAGCAGCCAAGGACTAGCGGAGACCCAGTACTTC. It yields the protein CASSQGLAETQYF.

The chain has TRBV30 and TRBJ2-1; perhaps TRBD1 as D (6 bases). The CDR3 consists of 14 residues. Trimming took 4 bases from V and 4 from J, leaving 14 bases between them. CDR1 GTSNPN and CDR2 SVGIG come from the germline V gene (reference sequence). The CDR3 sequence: CAWNRRQAYNEQFF. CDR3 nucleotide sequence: TGTGCCTGGAACCGAAGACAGGCTTACAATGAGCAGTTCTTC.

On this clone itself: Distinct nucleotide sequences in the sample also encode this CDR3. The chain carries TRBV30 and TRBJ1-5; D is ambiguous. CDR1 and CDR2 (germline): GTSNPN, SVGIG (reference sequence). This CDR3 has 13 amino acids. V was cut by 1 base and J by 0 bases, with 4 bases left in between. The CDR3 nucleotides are TGTGCCTGGAGTGCCTCTAGCAATCAGCCCCAGCATTTT. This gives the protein CAWSASSNQPQHF.

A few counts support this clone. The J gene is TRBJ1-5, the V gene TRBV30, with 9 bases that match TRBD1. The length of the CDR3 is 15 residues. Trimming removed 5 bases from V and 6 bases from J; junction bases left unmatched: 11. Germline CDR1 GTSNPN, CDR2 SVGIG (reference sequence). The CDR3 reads CAWGLGQGKSQPQHF. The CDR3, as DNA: TGTGCCTGGGGCTTGGGACAGGGCAAGAGTCAGCCCCAGCATTTT. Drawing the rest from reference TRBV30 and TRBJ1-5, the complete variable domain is SQTIHQWPATLVQPVGSPLSLECTVEGTSNPNLYWYRQAAGRGLQLLFYSVGIGQISSEVPQNLSASRPQDRQFILSSKKLLLSDSGFYLCAWGLGQGKSQPQHFGDGTRLSIL.

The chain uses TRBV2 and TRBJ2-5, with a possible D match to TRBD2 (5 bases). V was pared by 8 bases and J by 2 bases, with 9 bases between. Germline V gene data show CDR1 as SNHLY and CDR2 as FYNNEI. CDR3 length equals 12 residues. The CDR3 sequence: CASGSRQETQYF. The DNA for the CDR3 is TGTGCCAGCGGGAGCAGGCAAGAGACCCAGTACTTC.

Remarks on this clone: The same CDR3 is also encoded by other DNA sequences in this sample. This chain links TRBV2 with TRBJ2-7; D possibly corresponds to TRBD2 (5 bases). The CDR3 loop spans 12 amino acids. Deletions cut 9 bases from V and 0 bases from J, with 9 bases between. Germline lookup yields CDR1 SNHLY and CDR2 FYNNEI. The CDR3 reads CASTAVSYEQYF. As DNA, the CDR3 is TGTGCCAGTACAGCGGTCTCCTACGAGCAGTACTTC.

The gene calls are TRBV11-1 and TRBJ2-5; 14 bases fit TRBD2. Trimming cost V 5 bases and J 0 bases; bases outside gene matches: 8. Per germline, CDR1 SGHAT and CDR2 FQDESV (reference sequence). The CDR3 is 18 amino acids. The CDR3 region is CASSPRTSGGPYQETQYF. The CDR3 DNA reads TGTGCCAGCAGCCCGCGGACTAGCGGGGGGCCGTACCAAGAGACCCAGTACTTC. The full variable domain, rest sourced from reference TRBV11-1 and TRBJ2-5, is EAEVAQSPRYKITEKSQAVAFWCDPISGHATLYWYRQILGQGPELLVQFQDESVVDDSQLPKDRFSAERLKGVDSTLKIQPAELGDSAMYLCASSPRTSGGPYQETQYFGPGTRLLVL.

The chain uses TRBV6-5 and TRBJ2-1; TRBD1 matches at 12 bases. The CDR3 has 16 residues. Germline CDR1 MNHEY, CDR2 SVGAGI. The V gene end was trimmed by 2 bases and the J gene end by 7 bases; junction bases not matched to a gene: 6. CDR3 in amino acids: CASSYTTGQGANEQFF. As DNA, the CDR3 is TGTGCCAGCAGTTACACCACGGGACAGGGGGCTAATGAGCAGTTCTTC.

CDR3 nucleotide sequence: TGTGCCACTTCTCGGGGGGGAGCCTACGAGCAGTACTTC. Its protein product is CATSRGGAYEQYF. This chain joins TRBV30 and TRBJ2-7; the match to TRBD2 covers 8 bases. CDR3 size: 13 residues. Germline loops: CDR1 GTSNPN, CDR2 SVGIG (reference sequence). V was clipped by 8 bases and J by 2 bases; unmatched bases: 8.

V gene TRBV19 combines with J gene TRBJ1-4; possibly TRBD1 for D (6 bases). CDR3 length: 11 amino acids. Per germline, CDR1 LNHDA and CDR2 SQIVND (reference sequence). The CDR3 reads CPPGQAEKLFF. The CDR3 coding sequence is TGTCCCCCGGGACAAGCTGAAAAACTGTTTTTT.

CDR3 protein: CASSSPGGTGELFF. The CDR3 region has the DNA TGTGCCAGCAGCTCCCCCGGCGGCACCGGGGAGCTGTTTTTT. The V and J genes are TRBV7-2 and TRBJ2-2; no reliable D call. The ends were cut back, 4 bases at V and 4 bases at J, with 10 bases in the middle. Germline V CDR1 and CDR2: SGHTA, FQGNSA. The CDR3 spans 14 residues.

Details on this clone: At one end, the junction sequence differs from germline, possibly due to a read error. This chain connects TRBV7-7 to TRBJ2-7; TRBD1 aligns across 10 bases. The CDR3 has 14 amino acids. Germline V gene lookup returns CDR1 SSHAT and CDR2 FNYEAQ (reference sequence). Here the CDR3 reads CASSPRQGADEQYF. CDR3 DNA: TGTGCTAGCAGCCCCCGACAGGGGGCCGACGAGCAGTACTTC.

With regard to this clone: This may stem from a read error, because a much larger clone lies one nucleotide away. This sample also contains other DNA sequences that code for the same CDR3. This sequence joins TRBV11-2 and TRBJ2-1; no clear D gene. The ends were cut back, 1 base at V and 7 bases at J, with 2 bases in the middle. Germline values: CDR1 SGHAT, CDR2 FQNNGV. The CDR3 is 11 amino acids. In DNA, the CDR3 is TGTGCCAGCAGCTTAGGAAATGAGCAGTTCTTC. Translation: CASSLGNEQFF.

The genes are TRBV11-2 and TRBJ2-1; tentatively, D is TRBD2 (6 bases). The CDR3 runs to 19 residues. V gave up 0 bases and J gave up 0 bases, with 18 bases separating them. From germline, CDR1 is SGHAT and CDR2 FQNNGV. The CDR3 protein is CASSLEHSAGRSSYNEQFF. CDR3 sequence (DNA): TGTGCCAGCAGCTTAGAGCATTCGGCGGGACGGAGCTCCTACAATGAGCAGTTCTTC.

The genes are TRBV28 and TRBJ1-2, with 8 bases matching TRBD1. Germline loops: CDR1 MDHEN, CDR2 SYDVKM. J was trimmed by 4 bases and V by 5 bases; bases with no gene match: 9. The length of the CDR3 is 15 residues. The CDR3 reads CASSQPGQALYGYTF. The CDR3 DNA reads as TGTGCCAGCAGTCAACCGGGACAGGCTCTCTATGGCTACACCTTC.

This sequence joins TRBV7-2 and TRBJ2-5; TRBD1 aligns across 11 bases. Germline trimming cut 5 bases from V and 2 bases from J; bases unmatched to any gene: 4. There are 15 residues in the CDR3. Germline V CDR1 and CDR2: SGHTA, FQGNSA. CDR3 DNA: TGTGCCAGCAGCAAGGGACAGGGGGAACAAGAGACCCAGTACTTC. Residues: CASSKGQGEQETQYF.

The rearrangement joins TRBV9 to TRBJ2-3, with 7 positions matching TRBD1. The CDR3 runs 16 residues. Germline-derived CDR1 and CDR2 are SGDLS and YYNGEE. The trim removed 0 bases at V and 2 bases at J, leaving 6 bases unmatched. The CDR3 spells CASSVGQGVNTDTQYF. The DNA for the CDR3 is TGTGCCAGCAGCGTAGGGCAGGGGGTTAACACAGATACGCAGTATTTT.

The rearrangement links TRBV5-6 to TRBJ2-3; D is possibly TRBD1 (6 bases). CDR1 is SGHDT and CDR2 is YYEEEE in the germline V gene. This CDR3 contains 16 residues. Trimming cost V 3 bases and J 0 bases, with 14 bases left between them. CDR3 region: CASSSPPGHSTDTQYF. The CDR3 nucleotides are TGTGCCAGCAGCTCACCCCCGGGACATAGCACAGATACGCAGTATTTT.